This TCR beta chain was obtained from a study of cytomegalovirus exposure and HLA in healthy donors. V shed 6 bases and J shed 2 bases, with 11 bases lying between them. The CDR3 is made up of 14 amino acids. CDR1 MNHEY and CDR2 SVGAGI come from the germline V gene. Study-level points and caveats: Prior analysis indicated that the majority of TCR beta V segments exhibited productivity approximately 90% or approximately 30% of the time.

Note on this clone: Its target is unknown.

Amplification used 60 Vbeta primers and 13 Jbeta primers. Sequencing used immunoSEQ multiplex PCR; TCRdb keeps in-frame clones, though not all of them. This sample has some 110,000 clones; approximately 80% occur once, and the top ten carry about 5%. The sequence was collected from a male donor in good health and CMV-seronegative. The gene calls are TRBV6-5 and TRBJ1-3, with D possibly being TRBD1 (6 bases). The sequencing sample was made of PBMCs. CDR3 protein: CASRPGVAGNTIYF. In nucleotides, the CDR3 is TGTGCCAGCAGACCAGGGGTTGCTGGAAACACCATATATTTT.